The 25 T cell receptor beta chains given below trace back to one sample, sequenced in a study of T-cell memory formation after mild COVID-19. TCRdb ran MiXCR on the 5' RACE reads and lists one entry per CDR3 protein. In the table there are approximately 490,000 distinct CDR3 sequences, roughly 20% of which are singletons. The sample comprised PBMCs or a T cell subset sorted from them (not recorded which). Receptors originate from an adult woman who had mild COVID-19 (a few samples of this study predate the infection). Cell type and time point are not known.

In this sample, this clonotype turned up a few times. The chain employs TRBV4-2 and TRBJ2-5, with D perhaps matching TRBD1 (6 bases). The V end lost 4 bases, the J end lost 0 bases, and 12 bases lay between the germline ends. This CDR3 is built from 15 residues. Germline lookup yields CDR1 LGHNA and CDR2 YNFKEQ. DNA of the CDR3: TGTGCCAGCAGCCCCGTTGGGACAAACCAAGAGACCCAGTACTTC. Protein product: CASSPVGTNQETQYF.

The rearrangement links TRBV2 to TRBJ1-1; tentatively, D is TRBD1 (5 bases). Looked up from germline, CDR1 is SNHLY and CDR2 is FYNNEI. This CDR3 is built from 15 residues. Trimming left V 5 bases short and J 4 bases short, with 17 bases between. CDR3 amino acids: CASSSFGTRGTEAFF. DNA for the CDR3: TGTGCCAGCAGTTCGTTTGGGACGCGGGGCACTGAAGCTTTCTTT.

This chain uses TRBV28 with TRBJ1-1, with 7 nucleotides matching TRBD1. J lost 4 bases, V lost 3 bases, and 5 bases had no gene match. CDR3 length: 14 amino acids. Germline values: CDR1 MDHEN, CDR2 SYDVKM. The CDR3 sequence: CASSFTTGTTEAFF. The DNA for the CDR3 is TGTGCCAGCAGTTTCACGACAGGGACCACTGAAGCTTTCTTT.

The gene calls are TRBV6-5 and TRBJ1-2, with 8 bases fitting TRBD1. The CDR3 extends over 14 amino acids. Germline CDR1 and CDR2: MNHEY and SVGAGI. The J segment lost 7 bases and the V segment lost 2 bases, leaving 6 bases of the junction unmatched. CDR3 bases: TGTGCCAGCAGTTACGGGGCAGGGGGCCGTGGCTACACCTTC. As protein: CASSYGAGGRGYTF.

The chain uses TRBV30 and TRBJ1-4; weak D call: TRBD1 (6 bases). The CDR3 is made up of 16 amino acids. Between the trimmed V and J ends, which lost 0 bases and 6 bases, there was a span of 17 bases. CDR1 GTSNPN and CDR2 SVGIG come from the germline V gene (reference sequence). DNA for the CDR3: TGTGCCTGGAGTGTACAGGGCAGGACCTATTATGAAAAACTGTTTTTT. Encoded protein: CAWSVQGRTYYEKLFF. Complete variable domain (other parts from reference TRBV30 and TRBJ1-4): SQTIHQWPATLVQPVGSPLSLECTVEGTSNPNLYWYRQAAGRGLQLLFYSVGIGQISSEVPQNLSASRPQDRQFILSSKKLLLSDSGFYLCAWSVQGRTYYEKLFFGSGTQLSVL.

The chain carries TRBV6-2 or TRBV6-3 and TRBJ2-5; D not certain. From germline, CDR1 is MNHEY and CDR2 SVGEGT. This CDR3 has 12 residues. V was trimmed by 8 bases and J by 6 bases, leaving 13 bases between them. DNA for the CDR3: TGTGCCAGCGGGGAACTTACGAAGACCCAGTACTTC. It yields the protein CASGELTKTQYF.

The chain uses TRBV6-1 and TRBJ1-2; D gene unclear. Germline lookup yields CDR1 MNHNS and CDR2 SASEGT. The CDR3 is 17 residues long. V lost 3 bases, J lost 0 bases, and 17 bases lay in between. The CDR3 loop is CASSDSSAPQANYGYTF. CDR3 coding DNA: TGTGCCAGCAGTGATTCGTCGGCACCTCAAGCTAACTATGGCTACACCTTC.

This clonotype was counted a single time. The V and J genes are TRBV28 and TRBJ2-2; TRBD1 might be the D (5 bases). Germline V gene lookup returns CDR1 MDHEN and CDR2 SYDVKM. The V gene lost 7 bases and the J gene lost 6 bases, with 21 bases spanning the gap. CDR3 length equals 16 residues. CDR3 residues: CASTSDGVIRAGELFF. The CDR3 region has the DNA TGTGCCAGCACGTCGGACGGCGTAATCAGGGCCGGGGAGCTGTTTTTT.

V gene TRBV9 combines with J gene TRBJ2-7; tentative D call: TRBD1 (5 bases). Germline CDR1 and CDR2: SGDLS and YYNGEE. This CDR3 region has 15 residues. Trimming took off 1 base at V and 0 bases at J, with 11 bases between the two ends. The CDR3 loop reads CASSVSLDSSYEQYF. The DNA for the CDR3 is TGTGCCAGCAGCGTATCCCTAGACAGCTCCTACGAGCAGTACTTC. Full variable domain (rest looked up from reference TRBV9 and TRBJ2-7): DSGVTQTPKHLITATGQRVTLRCSPRSGDLSVYWYQQSLDQGLQFLIQYYNGEERAKGNILERFSAQQFPDLHSELNLSSLELGDSALYFCASSVSLDSSYEQYFGPGTRLTVT.

The chain has TRBV3-1 and TRBJ2-5; TRBD2 might be the D (5 bases). V lost 3 bases and J 3 bases, leaving 8 bases between the germline ends. The CDR3 sequence is 13 residues long. CDR1 is LGHDT and CDR2 is YNNKEL in the germline V gene (reference sequence). CDR3 loop: CASSHPGKETQYF. In DNA form, the CDR3 reads TGTGCCAGCAGCCACCCCGGGAAAGAGACCCAGTACTTC.

This chain connects TRBV15 to TRBJ2-1; no reliable D call. The V and J ends lost 3 bases and 5 bases respectively, with 8 bases between them. The CDR3 spans 13 residues. Germline CDR1 LNHNV, CDR2 YYDKDF (reference sequence). In DNA, the CDR3 is TGTGCCACCAGCAGGGACCGTCACAATGAGCAGTTCTTC. Protein product: CATSRDRHNEQFF.

The chain carries TRBV7-9 and TRBJ2-5, with 8 bases matching TRBD2. The ends lost 5 bases at V and 4 bases at J; junction bases unmatched: 12. The CDR3 covers 16 residues. Germline V gives CDR1 SEHNR, CDR2 FQNEAQ (reference sequence). The CDR3 here is CASSMAGRALLETQYF. The CDR3 DNA is TGTGCCAGCAGCATGGCCGGGAGGGCCTTGTTAGAGACCCAGTACTTC. Full variable domain (rest looked up from reference TRBV7-9 and TRBJ2-5): DTGVSQNPRHKITKRGQNVTFRCDPISEHNRLYWYRQTLGQGPEFLTYFQNEAQLEKSRLLSDRFSAERPKGSFSTLEIQRTEQGDSAMYLCASSMAGRALLETQYFGPGTRLLVL.

V is TRBV24-1 and J is TRBJ1-2; the D is unclear. Germline values: CDR1 KGHDR, CDR2 SFDVKD. The CDR3 loop spans 13 amino acids. Deletions cut 7 bases from V and 2 bases from J, with 10 bases between. The CDR3 region has the DNA TGTGCCACCAGCCAATATGGAAACTATGGCTACACCTTC. This translates into CATSQYGNYGYTF.

The V gene is TRBV4-3, the J gene TRBJ2-2; 7 bases line up with TRBD2. This CDR3 spans 18 amino acids. J lost 5 bases, V lost 0 bases, and 12 bases had no gene match. Germline CDR1 is LGHNA and CDR2 is YSLEER. Written as DNA, the CDR3 is TGCGCCAGCAGCCAAGATATCGTGAGACCCGGGGGGACCGGGGAGCTGTTTTTT. Its protein product is CASSQDIVRPGGTGELFF.

The rearrangement joins TRBV12-3 or TRBV12-4 to TRBJ2-1; D assignment may be TRBD1 or TRBD2 (8 bases each). Deletions cut 6 bases from V and 10 bases from J, with 19 bases between. This CDR3 region has 14 residues. The chain's CDR3 is CASSPGQGGREQFF. The CDR3 DNA is TGTGCCAGCAGCCCCGGACAGGGCGGGAGGGAGCAGTTCTTC.

V is TRBV27 and J is TRBJ2-1, with D perhaps TRBD2 (5 bases). Trimming took 6 bases from V and 7 from J, leaving 13 bases between them. Germline-derived CDR1 and CDR2 are MNHEY and SMNVEV (reference sequence). The CDR3 has 13 residues. The CDR3 sequence is CASRALGKNEQFF. As DNA, the CDR3 is TGTGCCAGCAGGGCACTAGGGAAAAATGAGCAGTTCTTC.

The chain uses TRBV20-1 and TRBJ1-1, with D hard to call. V shed 1 base and J shed 0 bases, with 9 bases lying between them. Germline V gives CDR1 DFQATT, CDR2 SNEGSKA (reference sequence). The CDR3 is made up of 14 amino acids. CDR3 nucleotides: TGCAGTGCTAGAGTTACAGTGATGAACACTGAAGCTTTCTTT. As protein: CSARVTVMNTEAFF.

The chain is built from TRBV6-6 and TRBJ2-5; 8 bases map to TRBD2. From germline, CDR1 is MNHNY and CDR2 SVGAGI (reference sequence). The CDR3 runs to 15 residues. The V gene end was trimmed by 7 bases and the J gene end by 4 bases; junction bases not matched to a gene: 11. CDR3 sequence: CASTLSGRSGETQYF. CDR3 sequence (DNA): TGTGCCAGCACCCTCAGCGGGAGAAGTGGAGAGACCCAGTACTTC.

This clonotype was counted between two and nine times. This chain joins TRBV3-1 and TRBJ1-5; weak D call: TRBD1 (5 bases). CDR1 is LGHDT, CDR2 YNNKEL, per germline (reference sequence). The CDR3 has 14 residues. Trimming cost V 1 base and J 3 bases, with 7 bases left between them. The CDR3 spells CASSQAGPNQPQHF. CDR3 in DNA: TGTGCCAGCAGCCAAGCGGGGCCCAATCAGCCCCAGCATTTT.

A word on this clonotype: A read error may account for a junction end that differs from germline. This chain connects TRBV3-1 to TRBJ2-5; TRBD2 might be the D (6 bases). CDR1 and CDR2 (germline): LGHDT, YNNKEL (reference sequence). There are 16 residues in the CDR3. CDR3 sequence (DNA): TGTGCCAGCAGCCAAGGGGGGATTCTGCGGGGAGAGTCCCAGTACTTC. This sequence encodes CASSQGGILRGESQYF.

This clonotype was recorded many times. The V gene is TRBV5-4, the J gene TRBJ2-2, with 10 positions matching TRBD2. Germline V lookup: CDR1 SGHNT, CDR2 YYREEE (reference sequence). The CDR3 spans 16 residues. Losses at the gene ends were 1 base for V and 5 bases for J; bases not matched to a gene: 5. The CDR3 loop is CASSLQRGGRTGELFF. Here the CDR3 DNA reads TGTGCCAGCAGCTTGCAGCGGGGGGGCCGGACCGGGGAGCTGTTTTTT.

This clonotype was seen more than once but under ten times. The chain couples TRBV19 to TRBJ2-5; 9 bases are shared with TRBD2. Germline CDR1 is LNHDA and CDR2 is SQIVND (reference sequence). The length of the CDR3 is 17 residues. Unmatched junction bases numbered 16, after V lost 6 bases and J lost 5 bases. The CDR3 region is CASSQRPGLAVKETQYF. CDR3 in DNA: TGTGCCAGTAGCCAACGTCCGGGACTAGCAGTAAAGGAGACCCAGTACTTC.

This clonotype was seen once. This chain links TRBV9 with TRBJ2-7; D is perhaps TRBD1 (6 bases). V lost 0 bases and J 0 bases, leaving 13 bases between the germline ends. The CDR3 spans 16 residues. The germline V gene encodes CDR1 SGDLS and CDR2 YYNGEE. CDR3 in DNA: TGTGCCAGCAGCGTAGACCCCACAGGGTCCTCCTACGAGCAGTACTTC. This gives the protein CASSVDPTGSSYEQYF.

The chain carries TRBV5-1 and TRBJ2-1, with D unclear. The CDR3 totals 13 residues. Germline CDR1 and CDR2: SGHRS and YFSETQ. Trimming cost V 4 bases and J 5 bases, with 10 bases left between them. CDR3 in DNA: TGCGCCAGCAGCAAGCCAGCCGACAATGAGCAGTTCTTC. Translation: CASSKPADNEQFF. The full variable domain, completed using reference TRBV5-1 and TRBJ2-1, is KAGVTQTPRYLIKTRGQQVTLSCSPISGHRSVSWYQQTPGQGLQFLFEYFSETQRNKGNFPGRFSGRQFSNSRSEMNVSTLELGDSALYLCASSKPADNEQFFGPGTRLTVL.

This clonotype has just a few counts. The chain uses TRBV5-1 and TRBJ2-5; TRBD1 agrees at 9 bases. The germline CDR1 and CDR2 sequences are SGHRS and YFSETQ. Trimming cost V 0 bases and J 6 bases; bases outside gene matches: 6. This CDR3 is built from 15 residues. CDR3 sequence (DNA): TGCGCCAGCAGCTTGGGGACAGGGGTCGAACAGACCCAGTACTTC. Protein: CASSLGTGVEQTQYF.